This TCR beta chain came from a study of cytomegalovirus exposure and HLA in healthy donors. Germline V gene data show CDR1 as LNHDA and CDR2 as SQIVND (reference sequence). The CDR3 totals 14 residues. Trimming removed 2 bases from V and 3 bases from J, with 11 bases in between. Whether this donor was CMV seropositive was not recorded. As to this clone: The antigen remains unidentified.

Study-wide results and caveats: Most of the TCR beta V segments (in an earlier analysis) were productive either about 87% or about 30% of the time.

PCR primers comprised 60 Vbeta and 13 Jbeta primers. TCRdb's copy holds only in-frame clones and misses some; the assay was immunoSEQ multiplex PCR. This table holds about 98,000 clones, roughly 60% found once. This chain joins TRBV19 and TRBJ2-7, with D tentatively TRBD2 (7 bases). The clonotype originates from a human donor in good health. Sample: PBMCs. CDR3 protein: CASSITGGLYEQYF. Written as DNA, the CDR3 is TGTGCCAGTAGTATAACGGGGGGCCTCTACGAGCAGTACTTC.